This T cell receptor (beta chain) was obtained from a study of T cell responses to AZD1222 COVID-19 vaccine. Germline CDR1 and CDR2: MDHEN and SYDVKM. V lost 5 bases and J lost 7, with 11 bases in between. CDR3 length: 12 residues. The method was immunoSEQ multiplex PCR; TCRdb's version includes in-frame clones alone and lacks a portion of them. The repertoire consists of around 130,000 clones, with 80% to 95% occurring once and the leading ten covering about 3%. The study's findings and limits: Reports say nearly half of spike-specific TCRs go after unmutated variant regions. Spike-spanning, vaccine-associated CD4 TCRs were dominant at 160-218 and 743-854.

Comments on this clone: Its cognate antigen is unknown.

This TCR derives from an adult in good health. The genes are TRBV28 and TRBJ1-2; D is unclear. This specimen consisted of peripheral blood, obtained on day 0 of AZD1222 vaccination. In DNA, the CDR3 is TGTGCCAGCAGTCAAAGGATTCTTGGCTACACCTTC. Translated: CASSQRILGYTF.